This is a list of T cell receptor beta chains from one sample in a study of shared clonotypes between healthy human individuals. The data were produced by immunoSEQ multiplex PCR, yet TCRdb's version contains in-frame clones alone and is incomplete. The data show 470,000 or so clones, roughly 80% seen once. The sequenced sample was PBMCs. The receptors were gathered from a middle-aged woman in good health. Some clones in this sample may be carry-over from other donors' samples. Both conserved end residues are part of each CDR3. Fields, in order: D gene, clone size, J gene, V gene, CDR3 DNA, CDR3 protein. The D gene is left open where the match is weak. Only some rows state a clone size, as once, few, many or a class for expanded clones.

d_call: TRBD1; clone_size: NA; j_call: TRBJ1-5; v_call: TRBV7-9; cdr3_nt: TGTGCCAGCAGCCAACAGGGGTTGGGCAATCAGCCCCAGCATTTT; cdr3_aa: CASSQQGLGNQPQHF
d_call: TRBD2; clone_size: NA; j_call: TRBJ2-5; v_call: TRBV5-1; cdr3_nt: TGCGCCAGCAGCTCGGGACTAGCGGGAGGGCCGGAAGAGACCCAGTACTTC; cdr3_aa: CASSSGLAGGPEETQYF
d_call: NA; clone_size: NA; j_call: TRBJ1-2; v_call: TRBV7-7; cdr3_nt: TGTGCTAGCAGCTTAACAGGGTTCTATGGCTACACCTTC; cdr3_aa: CASSLTGFYGYTF
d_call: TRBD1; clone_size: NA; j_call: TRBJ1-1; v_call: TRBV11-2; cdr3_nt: TGTGCCAGCAGACTTACAGGGGACACTGAAGCTTTCTTT; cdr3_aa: CASRLTGDTEAFF
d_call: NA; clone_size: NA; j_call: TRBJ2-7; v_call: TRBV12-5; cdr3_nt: TGTGCTAGTGGTATTATTGAGCGGCTTTTGAGGGAGCAGTACTTC; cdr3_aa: CASGIIERLLREQYF
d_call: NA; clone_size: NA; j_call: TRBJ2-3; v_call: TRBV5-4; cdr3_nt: TGTGCCAGCAGCTTGGCCGACGGGGCAGATACGCAGTATTTT; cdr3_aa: CASSLADGADTQYF
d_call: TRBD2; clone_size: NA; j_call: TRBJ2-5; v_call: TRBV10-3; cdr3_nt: TGTGCCATCAGTGAGTCGGGGGCGGGAGGCGGAGAGACCCAGTACTTC; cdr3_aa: CAISESGAGGGETQYF
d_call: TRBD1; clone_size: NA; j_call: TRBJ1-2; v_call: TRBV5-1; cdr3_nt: TGCGCCAGCAGCCCCGGGACAGGGGAATATGGCTACACCTTC; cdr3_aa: CASSPGTGEYGYTF
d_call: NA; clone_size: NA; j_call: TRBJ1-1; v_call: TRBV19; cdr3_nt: TGTGCCAGTAGTTCGCTTGAGTCTGGTTGGAACACTGAAGCTTTCTTT; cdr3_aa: CASSSLESGWNTEAFF
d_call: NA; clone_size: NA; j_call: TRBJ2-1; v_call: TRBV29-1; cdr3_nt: TGCAGCGCCTCTGGCGGGCTGAGCTCCTACAATGAGCAGTTCTTC; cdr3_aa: CSASGGLSSYNEQFF
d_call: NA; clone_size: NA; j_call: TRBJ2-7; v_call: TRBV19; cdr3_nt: TGTGCCAGTAGTATCGGCGGCAGCTCCTACGAGCAGTACTTC; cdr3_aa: CASSIGGSSYEQYF
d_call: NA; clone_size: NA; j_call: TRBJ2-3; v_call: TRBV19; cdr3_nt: TGTGCCAGTAGTATAGTTGGGGGGAGTGCGCAGTATTTT; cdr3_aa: CASSIVGGSAQYF
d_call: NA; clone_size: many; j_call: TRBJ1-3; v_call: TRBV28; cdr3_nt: TGTGCCAGCAGTTTAATTCCAGGGGCTGGAAACACCATATATTTT; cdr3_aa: CASSLIPGAGNTIYF
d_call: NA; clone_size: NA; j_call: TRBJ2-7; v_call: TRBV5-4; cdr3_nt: TGTGCCAGCAGTTCCGGGAAGGCTGACTCCTACGAGCAGTACTTC; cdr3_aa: CASSSGKADSYEQYF
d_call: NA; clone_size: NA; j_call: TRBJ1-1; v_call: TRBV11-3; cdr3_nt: TGTGCCAGCAGTTTCTCAAGGGCGAACACTGAAGCTTTCTTT; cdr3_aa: CASSFSRANTEAFF
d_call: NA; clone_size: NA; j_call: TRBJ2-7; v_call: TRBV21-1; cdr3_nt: TGTGCCAGCAGCAAAGGCCCTAAAACCTACGAGCAGTACTTC; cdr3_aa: CASSKGPKTYEQYF
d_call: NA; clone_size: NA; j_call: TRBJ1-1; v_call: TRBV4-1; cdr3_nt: TGCGCCAGCAGCCAAGATCGATACAAGAACACTGAAGCTTTCTTT; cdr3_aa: CASSQDRYKNTEAFF
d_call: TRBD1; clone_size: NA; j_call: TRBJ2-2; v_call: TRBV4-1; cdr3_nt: TGCGCCAGCAGCCACGGACAGGGAATCACCGGGGAGCTGTTTTTT; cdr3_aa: CASSHGQGITGELFF
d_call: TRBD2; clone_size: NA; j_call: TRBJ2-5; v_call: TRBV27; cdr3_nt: TGTGCCAGCAGTCCCCTTCCAACTAGCGGACAAGAGACCCAGTACTTC; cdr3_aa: CASSPLPTSGQETQYF
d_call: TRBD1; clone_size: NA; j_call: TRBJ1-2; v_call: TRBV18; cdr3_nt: TGTGCCAGCTCACCTACAGGGGAGGACTATGGCTACACCTTC; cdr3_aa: CASSPTGEDYGYTF
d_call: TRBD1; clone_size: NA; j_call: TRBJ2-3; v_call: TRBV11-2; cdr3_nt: TGTGCCAGCAGTCGGGACAGGCCCTACACAGATACGCAGTATTTT; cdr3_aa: CASSRDRPYTDTQYF
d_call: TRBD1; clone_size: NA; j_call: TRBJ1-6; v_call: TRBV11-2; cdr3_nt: TGTGCCAGCAGCTTAGGGGGGACAGGGGGCTATTCACCCCTCCACTTT; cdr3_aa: CASSLGGTGGYSPLHF
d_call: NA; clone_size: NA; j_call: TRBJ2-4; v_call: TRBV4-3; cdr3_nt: TGCGCCAGCAGCCAAGAGGTGGGGCAGGGAAACATTCAGTACTTC; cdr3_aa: CASSQEVGQGNIQYF
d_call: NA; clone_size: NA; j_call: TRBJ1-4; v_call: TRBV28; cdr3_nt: TGTGCCAGCGCTGGGTGGACGACTAATGAAAAACTGTTTTTT; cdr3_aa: CASAGWTTNEKLFF
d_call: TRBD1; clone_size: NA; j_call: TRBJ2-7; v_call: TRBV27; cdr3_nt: TGTGCCAGCGTACCAACGGGACAGGGGGTATACGAGCAGTACTTC; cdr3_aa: CASVPTGQGVYEQYF
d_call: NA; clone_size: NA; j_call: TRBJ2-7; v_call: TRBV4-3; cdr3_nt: TGCGCCAGCAGCCAAGTAGCTTACTACGAGCAGTACTTC; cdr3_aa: CASSQVAYYEQYF
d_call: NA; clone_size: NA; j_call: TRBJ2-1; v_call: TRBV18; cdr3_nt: TGTGCCAGCTCACCACTCAGAAACAATGAGCAGTTCTTC; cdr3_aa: CASSPLRNNEQFF
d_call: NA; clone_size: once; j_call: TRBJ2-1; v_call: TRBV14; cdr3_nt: TGTGCCAGCAGCCTATCAACATACAATGAGCAGTTCTTC; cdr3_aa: CASSLSTYNEQFF
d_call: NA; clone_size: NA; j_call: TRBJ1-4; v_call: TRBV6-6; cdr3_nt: TGTGCCAGCAGTTACAACCATGAAAAACTGTTTTTT; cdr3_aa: CASSYNHEKLFF
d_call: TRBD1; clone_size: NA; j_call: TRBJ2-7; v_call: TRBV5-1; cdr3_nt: TGCGCCAGCAGCTTGGCCGGGACAGGGTACGAGCAGTACTTC; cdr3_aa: CASSLAGTGYEQYF
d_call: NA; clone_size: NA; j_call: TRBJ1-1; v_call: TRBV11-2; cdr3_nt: TGTGCCAGCAGCTTAAAAAGTGGCTTTGAAGCTTTCTTT; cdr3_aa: CASSLKSGFEAFF
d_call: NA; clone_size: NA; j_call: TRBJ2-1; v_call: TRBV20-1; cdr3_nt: TGCAGTGCTAGCCGGGCCAGGGAGCAGTTCTTC; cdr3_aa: CSASRAREQFF
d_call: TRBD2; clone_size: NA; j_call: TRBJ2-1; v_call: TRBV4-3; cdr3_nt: TGCGCCAGCAGCGACGGGACTAGCGGGAGTGTTGAGCAGTTCTTC; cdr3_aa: CASSDGTSGSVEQFF
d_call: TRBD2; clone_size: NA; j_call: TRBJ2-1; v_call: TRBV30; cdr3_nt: TGTGCCTGGAGTGTGGGACTAGCGGGAGAAGGTGAGCAGTTCTTC; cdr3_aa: CAWSVGLAGEGEQFF
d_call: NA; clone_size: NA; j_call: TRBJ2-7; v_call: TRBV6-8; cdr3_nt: TGTGCCAGCAGTTATATTCCCCCACGGGGTCCCTTTTACGAGCAGTACTTC; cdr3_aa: CASSYIPPRGPFYEQYF
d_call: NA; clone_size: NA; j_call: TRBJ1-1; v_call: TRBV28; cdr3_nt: TGTGCCAGCAGTTTTGCCAGGCCCACTGAAGCTTTCTTT; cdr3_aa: CASSFARPTEAFF
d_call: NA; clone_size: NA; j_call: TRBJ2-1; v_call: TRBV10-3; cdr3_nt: TGTGCCATCAGTGAGGTAGGCTACAATGAGCAGTTCTTC; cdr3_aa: CAISEVGYNEQFF
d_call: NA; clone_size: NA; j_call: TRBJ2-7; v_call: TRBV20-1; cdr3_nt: TGCAGTGCTGGACCAAACTACGAGCAGTACTTC; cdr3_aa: CSAGPNYEQYF
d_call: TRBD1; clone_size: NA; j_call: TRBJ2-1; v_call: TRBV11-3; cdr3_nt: TGTGCCAGCAGCGCCGGCGCGGCTAGGGGGCTCTATGAGCAGTTCTTC; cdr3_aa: CASSAGAARGLYEQFF
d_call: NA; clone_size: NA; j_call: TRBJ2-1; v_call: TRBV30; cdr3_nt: TGTGCCTGGAATGGGCCGGGAGTGGGCAATGAGCAGTTCTTC; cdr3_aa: CAWNGPGVGNEQFF
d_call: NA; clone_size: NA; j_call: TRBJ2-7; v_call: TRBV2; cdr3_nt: TGTGCCAGCAGGGTAAGAAGCGTCCAAACCTACGAGCAGTACTTC; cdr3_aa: CASRVRSVQTYEQYF
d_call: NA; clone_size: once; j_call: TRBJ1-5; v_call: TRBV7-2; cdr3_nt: TGTGCCAGCAGCTTAGCGGGACACCTACCGAATCAGCCCCAGCATTTT; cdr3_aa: CASSLAGHLPNQPQHF
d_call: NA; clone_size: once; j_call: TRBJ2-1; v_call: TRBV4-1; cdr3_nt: TGCGCCAGCAGCCAATACACGGACAATGAGCAGTTCTTC; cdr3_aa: CASSQYTDNEQFF
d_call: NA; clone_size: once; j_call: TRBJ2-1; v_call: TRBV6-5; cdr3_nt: TGTGCCAGCAGTTATCTGGGGGCGAATGAGCAGTTCTTC; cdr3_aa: CASSYLGANEQFF
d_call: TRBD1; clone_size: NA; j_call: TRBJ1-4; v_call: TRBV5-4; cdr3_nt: TGTGCCAGCAGCCCGACAGGGGGCGTTAATGAAAAACTGTTTTTT; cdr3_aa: CASSPTGGVNEKLFF